This T cell receptor beta chain was identified in a study of metastatic and nonmetastatic thyroid tumors. Notes on this clone: Its specificity is unknown. Sequence at one end of the junction differs from germline and may be a read error.

CDR3 length: 15 residues. Looked up from germline, CDR1 is SGHTA and CDR2 is FQGNSA. Per the original methods: Clinicopathological groups supplied CDR3 differences that were used to build a distant-metastasis classifier for papillary thyroid cancer. TCRdb re-called the PCR reads through MiXCR. The V and J calls reflect TCRdb's pipeline rather than the authors' work. The table shows more than 9,500 clones, with about 32% occurring only once. Patients were all untreated before their thyroid surgery. Notes on the study in general: It was reported that TCR beta diversity was significantly higher in malignant thyroid tumors than benign nodules, in blood and tumor.

The source is a male donor with papillary thyroid cancer or a benign thyroid nodule (not recorded which). Some clones in this sample may be carry-over from other donors' samples. The V call is TRBV7-2, the J call TRBJ1-3; unclear D gene. Material: tumor tissue. The CDR3 here is CASSLTTTSRNTIYF. CDR3 bases: TGTGCCAGCAGCTTAACGACTACCTCTCGAAACACCATATATTTT.